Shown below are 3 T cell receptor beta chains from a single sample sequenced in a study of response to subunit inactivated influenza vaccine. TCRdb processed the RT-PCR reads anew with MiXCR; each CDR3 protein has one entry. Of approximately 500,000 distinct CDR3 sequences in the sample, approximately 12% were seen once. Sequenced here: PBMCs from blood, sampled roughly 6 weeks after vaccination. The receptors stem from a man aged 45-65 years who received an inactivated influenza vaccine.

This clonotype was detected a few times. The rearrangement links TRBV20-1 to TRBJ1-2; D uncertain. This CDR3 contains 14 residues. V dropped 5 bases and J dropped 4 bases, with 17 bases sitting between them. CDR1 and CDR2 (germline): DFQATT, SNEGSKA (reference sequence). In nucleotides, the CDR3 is TGCAGTGCTGCCAGCGGCGCGACCGCCTATGGCTACACCTTC. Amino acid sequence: CSAASGATAYGYTF.

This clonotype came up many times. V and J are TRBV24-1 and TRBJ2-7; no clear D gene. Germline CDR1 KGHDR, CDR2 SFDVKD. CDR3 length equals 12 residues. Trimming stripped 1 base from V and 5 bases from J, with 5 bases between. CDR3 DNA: TGTGCCACCAGTGATTTTACCAACGAGCAGTACTTC. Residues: CATSDFTNEQYF.

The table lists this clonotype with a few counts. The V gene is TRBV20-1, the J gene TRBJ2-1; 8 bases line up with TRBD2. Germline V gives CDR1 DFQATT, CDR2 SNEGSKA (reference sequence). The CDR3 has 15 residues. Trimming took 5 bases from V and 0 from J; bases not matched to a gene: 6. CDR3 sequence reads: CSARRLAGSYNEQFF. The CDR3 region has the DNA TGCAGTGCTCGAAGGCTAGCGGGCTCCTACAATGAGCAGTTCTTC.